This note documents a single T cell receptor beta chain sequence. Its antigen is still unknown. The sample originates from a study of metastatic and nonmetastatic thyroid tumors. As for the study in general: Where malignant and benign thyroid patients were concerned, repertoires were compared across blood and tumor or nodule tissue.

Per the study methods: Between-group CDR3 differences, defined by clinicopathological status, yielded a distant-metastasis classifier for papillary thyroid cancer. TCRdb re-called the PCR reads via MiXCR. These V and J calls are TCRdb output, not the study's own analysis. The data show some 93,000 clones, over 9.5% seen once. There are 15 residues in the CDR3. Trimming at V came to 4 bases and at J to 2 bases, leaving 3 bases not matched to a gene. The germline V gene encodes CDR1 MNHEY and CDR2 SMNVEV (reference sequence). Treatment of any kind had been given to no patient before thyroid surgery. Study conclusions and caveats: Benign nodules reportedly had significantly lower TCR beta diversity than malignant thyroid tumors in blood and tumor.

The rearrangement joins TRBV27 to TRBJ2-7; 12 bases line up with TRBD2. Specimen: blood. The TCR sequence derives from a female donor with papillary thyroid cancer or a benign thyroid nodule (not recorded which). Some clones in this sample may be carry-over from other donors' samples. CDR3 region: CASSSASGGAYEQYF. CDR3 in DNA: TGTGCCAGCAGTTCGGCTAGCGGGGGGGCCTACGAGCAGTACTTC.